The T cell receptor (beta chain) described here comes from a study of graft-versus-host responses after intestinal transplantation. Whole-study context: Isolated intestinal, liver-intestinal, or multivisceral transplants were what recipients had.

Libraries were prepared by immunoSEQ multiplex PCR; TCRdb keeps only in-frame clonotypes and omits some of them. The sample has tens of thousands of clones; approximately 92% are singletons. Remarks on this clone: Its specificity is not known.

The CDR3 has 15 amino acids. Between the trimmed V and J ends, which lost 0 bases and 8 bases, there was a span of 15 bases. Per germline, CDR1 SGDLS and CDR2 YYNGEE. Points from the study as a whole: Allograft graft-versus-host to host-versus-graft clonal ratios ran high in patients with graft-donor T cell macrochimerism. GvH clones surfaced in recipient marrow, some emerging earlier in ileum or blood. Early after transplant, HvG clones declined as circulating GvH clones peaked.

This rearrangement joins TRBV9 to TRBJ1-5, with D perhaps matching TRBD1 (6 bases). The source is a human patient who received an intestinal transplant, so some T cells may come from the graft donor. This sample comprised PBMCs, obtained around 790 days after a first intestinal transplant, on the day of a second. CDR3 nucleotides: TGTGCCAGCAGCGTAGGGGGGGGCGCAGGGAAGCCCCAGCATTTT. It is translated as CASSVGGGAGKPQHF.